What follows are 23 T cell receptor beta chains derived from one specimen sequenced in a study of cytomegalovirus exposure and HLA in healthy donors. The repertoire was sequenced with immunoSEQ multiplex PCR; TCRdb's copy has only in-frame clones and lacks some. The sample has fewer than 400,000 clones, around 86% seen once; the top ten hold approximately 0.84%. Sequenced material: PBMCs. Every receptor here comes from a woman younger than 35 in good health and CMV-seronegative.

The chain joins TRBV9 to TRBJ1-2, with no clear D. Germline V lookup: CDR1 SGDLS, CDR2 YYNGEE. Trimming pared 0 bases from V and 4 bases from J, leaving 16 bases between. The CDR3 is made up of 16 amino acids. The CDR3 DNA reads TGTGCCAGCAGCGTAGCTCCGTTGGAGGGAAGCTATGGCTACACCTTC. This encodes CASSVAPLEGSYGYTF.

This clone came up a few times. The V and J genes are TRBV6-6 and TRBJ1-1; a possible D gene is TRBD1 (6 bases). This CDR3 comprises 14 residues. The germline V gene encodes CDR1 MNHNY and CDR2 SVGAGI (reference sequence). V lost 8 bases and J 4 bases, leaving 17 bases between the germline ends. CDR3 bases: TGTGCCAGCGGAAACAGGGAATGGGTCACTGAAGCTTTCTTT. Protein sequence: CASGNREWVTEAFF.

The chain recombines TRBV6-5 with TRBJ1-1; D call uncertain. CDR3 size: 14 residues. Germline V lookup: CDR1 MNHEY, CDR2 SVGAGI. Trimming removed 0 bases from V and 8 bases from J, with 13 bases in between. In DNA form, the CDR3 reads TGTGCCAGCAGTTACTCCCCCCTGGTTCAGGAAGCTTTCTTT. Translating it yields CASSYSPLVQEAFF.

V usage is TRBV28 and J usage is TRBJ1-2; weak D call: TRBD1 (5 bases). Germline V gene data show CDR1 as MDHEN and CDR2 as SYDVKM. Trimming stripped 6 bases from V and 3 bases from J, with 14 bases between. The CDR3 spans 14 residues. CDR3 protein: CASRLPLGHYGYTF. The CDR3 bases are TGTGCCAGCAGACTCCCTCTGGGGCACTATGGCTACACCTTC.

This chain connects TRBV29-1 to TRBJ2-1; 11 bases line up with TRBD2. The CDR3 extends over 15 amino acids. Per the germline V gene, CDR1 is SQVTM and CDR2 is ANQGSEA. Trimming took 7 bases from V and 2 from J; bases not matched to a gene: 7. CDR3 sequence (DNA): TGCAGCGGGAAGGGACTAGCGGAAGCCTACAATGAGCAGTTCTTC. Protein product: CSGKGLAEAYNEQFF.

This chain uses TRBV19 with TRBJ2-7, with TRBD2 matching 11 bases. J was trimmed by 4 bases and V by 0 bases; bases with no gene match: 2. CDR3 size: 15 residues. Germline CDR1 reads LNHDA; CDR2 reads SQIVND (reference sequence). CDR3 sequence reads: CASSIEGLAAYEQYF. CDR3 coding DNA: TGTGCCAGTAGTATAGAGGGACTAGCGGCGTACGAGCAGTACTTC.

The chain combines TRBV6-6 with TRBJ1-1; 7 nucleotides align to TRBD1. The V and J ends lost 9 bases and 4 bases, in that order; junction bases with no gene match: 2. In germline, CDR1 is MNHNY, CDR2 SVGAGI (reference sequence). The CDR3 contains 11 residues. This chain's CDR3 is CARQGSTEAFF. CDR3 bases: TGTGCCAGACAGGGGAGCACTGAAGCTTTCTTT.

The rearrangement uses TRBV15 and TRBJ1-1; TRBD1 agrees at 10 bases. Germline values: CDR1 LNHNV, CDR2 YYDKDF (reference sequence). Losses at the gene ends were 5 bases for V and 3 bases for J; bases not matched to a gene: 6. This CDR3 is built from 15 residues. The CDR3 protein is CATSQDRGGYTEAFF. The CDR3 DNA reads as TGTGCCACCAGCCAGGACAGGGGGGGATACACTGAAGCTTTCTTT.

V is TRBV9 and J is TRBJ2-7, with 10 positions matching TRBD1. This CDR3 comprises 14 residues. The V gene's germline CDR1 is SGDLS and CDR2 YYNGEE. The V and J ends lost 1 base and 7 bases, in that order; junction bases with no gene match: 5. In DNA, the CDR3 is TGTGCCAGCAGCGTAACCGGGACAGGGGATGAGCAGTACTTC. Translation gives CASSVTGTGDEQYF.

This rearrangement joins TRBV6-5 to TRBJ2-7, with D possibly TRBD2 on 6 matching bases. This CDR3 has 14 amino acids. Deletions cut 7 bases from V and 0 bases from J, with 13 bases between. Germline assignment: CDR1 MNHEY and CDR2 SVGAGI. CDR3 nucleotide sequence: TGTGCCAGCATAAGCGGAGGGAGCTCCTACGAGCAGTACTTC. Protein: CASISGGSSYEQYF.

This chain uses TRBV7-2 with TRBJ2-7; D perhaps matches TRBD2 (5 bases). The V gene lost 5 bases and the J gene lost 7 bases, with 18 bases spanning the gap. This CDR3 has 14 residues. Germline V lookup: CDR1 SGHTA, CDR2 FQGNSA. The CDR3 reads CASSLLLPSGEQYF. The CDR3 DNA reads as TGTGCCAGCAGCCTCCTACTACCCTCGGGGGAGCAGTACTTC.

CDR3 amino acids: CASSGLATPHYGYTF. The CDR3 DNA follows: TGTGCCAGCAGCGGACTTGCCACCCCCCACTATGGCTACACCTTC. The chain is built from TRBV5-6 and TRBJ1-2, with D uncertain. This CDR3 has 15 amino acids. Per the germline V gene, CDR1 is SGHDT and CDR2 is YYEEEE. V shed 4 bases and J shed 3 bases, with 16 bases lying between them.

This clone was observed once. The CDR3 does not end in the conserved phenylalanine or tryptophan, so this is likely a read error. Because the CDR3's place on the DNA is in doubt, the DNA is left out and the CDR3 is given as listed by TCRdb. The rearrangement joins TRBV28 to TRBJ2-7; the table names TRBD2, a call not compared with the DNA. 12 amino acids form the CDR3, both terminal residues included. Germline V lookup: CDR1 MDHEN, CDR2 SYDVKM. CDR3 amino acids: CASSAGGEGWKM.

This chain connects TRBV5-1 to TRBJ2-1, with unresolved D. Germline loops: CDR1 SGHRS, CDR2 YFSETQ. The V and J ends lost 3 bases and 4 bases respectively, with 5 bases between them. This CDR3 contains 12 residues. The CDR3 spells CASSSTYNEQFF. The CDR3 DNA is TGCGCCAGCAGCTCAACTTACAATGAGCAGTTCTTC.

The chain has TRBV9 and TRBJ2-3; possibly TRBD1 for D (6 bases). V lost 4 bases and J 3 bases, leaving 18 bases between the germline ends. This CDR3 region has 16 residues. CDR1 is SGDLS, CDR2 YYNGEE, per germline. CDR3 sequence reads: CASSSDGGQGTDTQYF. The CDR3, as DNA: TGTGCCAGCAGCTCGGATGGGGGACAAGGGACAGATACGCAGTATTTT.

The chain employs TRBV2 and TRBJ1-1; no clear D gene. This CDR3 has 12 amino acids. Trimming shortened V by 5 bases and J by 3 bases, and 7 bases separated the two germline ends. Germline V gene lookup returns CDR1 SNHLY and CDR2 FYNNEI. The CDR3 protein is CASSILYTEAFF. In DNA, the CDR3 is TGTGCCAGCAGTATCTTGTACACTGAAGCTTTCTTT.

The CDR3 bases are TGTTCCCCCCGGCCGGAAACAGGGCTAGCTAACTATGGCTACACCTTC. Translating it yields CSPRPETGLANYGYTF. J is TRBJ1-2 and V is TRBV12-5; maybe TRBD1 (6 bases). The CDR3 sequence is 16 residues long. Germline CDR1 and CDR2: LGHNT and FRNRAP.

The chain joins TRBV28 to TRBJ1-4; a possible D gene is TRBD1 (5 bases). Germline CDR1 reads MDHEN; CDR2 reads SYDVKM. The CDR3 spans 13 residues. Trimming stripped 10 bases from V and 14 bases from J, with 23 bases between. The CDR3 here is CATTAGPRKWLFF. The DNA of the CDR3 is TGTGCCACAACGGCGGGGCCTAGAAAATGGCTGTTTTTT.

The V gene is TRBV28, the J gene TRBJ2-5; TRBD1 is a possible D gene (6 bases). This CDR3 contains 15 residues. The germline CDR1 and CDR2 sequences are MDHEN and SYDVKM. V gave up 5 bases and J gave up 1 base, with 14 bases separating them. The CDR3 here is CASSPLQGPQETQYF. CDR3 bases: TGTGCCAGCAGTCCCCTACAGGGACCCCAAGAGACCCAGTACTTC.

The gene calls are TRBV27 and TRBJ2-5; 7 bases map to TRBD1. The J segment lost 4 bases and the V segment lost 4 bases, leaving 12 bases of the junction unmatched. The germline CDR1 and CDR2 sequences are MNHEY and SMNVEV (reference sequence). The CDR3 runs to 16 residues. The CDR3 loop reads CASSSNYRGDGETQYF. The CDR3 nucleotides read TGTGCCAGCAGTTCCAACTACAGGGGCGATGGAGAGACCCAGTACTTC.

This clone occurred once. The genes are TRBV28 and TRBJ2-3, with TRBD1 identical over 7 bases. V shed 6 bases and J 0 bases; nucleotides not matched to a gene: 9. CDR1 and CDR2 from the germline V gene are MDHEN and SYDVKM. This CDR3 is 16 amino acids long. The CDR3 nucleotides are TGTGCCAGCAGACATACTCTACAGGGGAGCACAGATACGCAGTATTTT. Translating it yields CASRHTLQGSTDTQYF. The whole variable domain, remainder taken from reference TRBV28 and TRBJ2-3, is DVKVTQSSRYLVKRTGEKVFLECVQDMDHENMFWYRQDPGLGLRLIYFSYDVKMKEKGDIPEGYSVSREKKERFSLILESASTNQTSMYLCASRHTLQGSTDTQYFGPGTRLTVL.

J is TRBJ2-7 and V is TRBV4-1; maybe TRBD2 (6 bases). The CDR3 contains 16 residues. In germline, CDR1 is MGHRA, CDR2 YSYEKL. With 0 bases removed from V and 3 bases from J, the gap between germline ends came to 15 bases. The CDR3 nucleotides read TGCGCCAGCAGCCAAGATTGGGACTTTAAGAACTACGAGCAGTACTTC. Protein product: CASSQDWDFKNYEQYF.

V and J are TRBV2 and TRBJ2-7; 13 bases line up with TRBD2. Germline loops: CDR1 SNHLY, CDR2 FYNNEI. The CDR3 is 16 residues long. The V gene end was trimmed by 3 bases and the J gene end by 6 bases; junction bases not matched to a gene: 8. The CDR3 spells CASSELGLAGDSEQYF. CDR3 DNA: TGTGCCAGCAGTGAGTTAGGACTAGCGGGAGATTCCGAGCAGTACTTC. The whole variable domain, filled in from reference TRBV2 and TRBJ2-7, reads EPEVTQTPSHQVTQMGQEVILRCVPISNHLYFYWYRQILGQKVEFLVSFYNNEISEKSEIFDDQFSVERPDGSNFTLKIRSTKLEDSAMYFCASSELGLAGDSEQYFGPGTRLTVT.